This TCR beta chain was profiled in a study of cytomegalovirus exposure and HLA in healthy donors (dated by TCRdb to 2016 to 2017). In terms of the full investigation: An earlier analysis of roughly 500 of the donors reported 250 to 300 Gb of sequence data and some 120 million unique TCR beta sequences from around 200 million T cells. In the later analysis, no new phenotypic data were used to find candidate immune exposures; instead, reliance was placed on TCR beta sequences and their occurrence across donors. The study was designed to test whether signatures of past pathogen exposure could be identified by cataloging public T cell receptors. The study profiled the T cell repertoires of under 700 subjects by immunosequencing and related them to cytomegalovirus serostatus. In an earlier analysis of a few hundred of the donors, high-throughput TCR beta sequencing was used to judge whether each TCR beta V gene segment behaved as functional or pseudogenic. The number of donors typed differed by locus, with roughly 620-630 for A, B, C, DRB1 and DQB1, 522 for DQA1, under 610 for DPA1, and roughly 450 for DPB1. Genome-wide SNP genotypes for about 60% of the 666 donors were used in a later genetic analysis, which treated that subset as a discovery cohort. Around 320 gigabases of sequencing data and 80 million or so unique TCR sequences were included in an early release covering roughly 600 HLA-typed donors. A later analysis re-analyzed previously published TCR beta repertoires from approximately 670 donors and added high-resolution HLA genotyping to study TCR occurrence patterns. The genetic ancestry cluster associated with self-reported Caucasian donors included 81% of the 300 to 450 genotyped donors. In addition to the first cohort of roughly 670 subjects, a separate validation cohort of approximately 120 different subjects was used. About five DR-DQ haplotypes were treated as single units for association and clustering because of strong linkage in the cohort. Both class I and class II loci were covered by HLA typing, at four-digit resolution. Among around 400 genotyped donors of the cohort, an average of around 240,000 unique TCR beta nucleotide sequences were sequenced per donor, roughly 20% of them non-productive. Every repertoire in the discovery cohort had been generated on one and the same sequencing platform. Donor age, sex, ethnicity and CMV serostatus were compiled alongside the repertoire data. To predict cytomegalovirus infection status, the study brought together high-throughput TCR immunosequencing, statistical association of individual TCRs with disease status, and machine learning. What the work shows at the level of the full study, not this receptor alone: In the study, about 150 TCR beta chains were listed as associated with cytomegalovirus. In vitro tests confirmed that a few of the cytomegalovirus-associated TCR beta chains recognize cytomegalovirus antigens. According to the authors, the approach could potentially be generalized to other disease states and immunological phenotypes. A further reported finding was that TCR beta sequences accurately predicted the HLA-A and HLA-B alleles for most subjects in the first cohort. The classifier was reported to diagnose cytomegalovirus status with high specificity and sensitivity in both the original and validation cohorts. Linkage disequilibrium might explain the correlated functional status among segregating V segments, but an unknown experimental factor could not be excluded. Sequencing depth was assumed to be roughly uniform across donors in the presence/absence analyses, though that assumption may not hold. A cluster of highly shared sequence variants was judged likely to be a technical artifact of the sequencing pipeline. A later analysis associated about 17,000 TCR beta sequences with specific HLA alleles at a false discovery rate of 0.05. While some public TCRs were present in many individuals, most TCR sequences turned up only very rarely across donors. Compared with equally common non-associated chains, HLA-associated TCR beta chains in a later analysis were more clonally expanded and had lower generation probabilities. The only immune exposure information available for the cohort was CMV serostatus. Broadly in line with IMGT annotations, most TCR beta V segments showed up in productive rearrangements about 87% or about 30% of the time in an earlier analysis of some 590 of the donors. Because HLA typing was unavailable for some donors at each locus, only the typed subset was used in association tests. Some IMGT-functional V segments, including TRBV6-2 and TRBV6-3, could not be told apart with the 87-base-pair reads, so those segments were excluded. Because counts were too low, about 18 rarely observed V segments, including chromosome 9 orphons, were excluded from the earlier analysis of 587 of the donors. In a later analysis, several top co-occurrence clusters were reported to appear linked to parvovirus B19, influenza, CMV and Epstein-Barr virus. Most CMV-associated TCR beta chains appeared to be HLA-restricted in a later analysis, and the HLA associations seemed to be driven largely by CMV exposure. In a later analysis, TCR association rates were found to vary across HLA loci, with the most associated TCRs seen for DRB1 alleles and the fewest for HLA-C alleles. This cohort had only TCR beta chains sequenced, and the lack of alpha or paired-chain data limited which features could be detected. A later genetic analysis reported fewer N-insertions in productive TCRs among donors in an Asian-associated ancestry cluster than the roughly 640-donor mean. Assigning TCR associations to individual alleles was difficult when HLA alleles, especially DR and DQ, strongly co-occurred. V-gene and J-gene trimming of TCR beta chains was associated with a missense DCLRE1C variant in a later genetic analysis, and the association was replicated in an independent cohort.

As regards this clone: Its antigen remains unidentified. No base qualities exist here, and no much larger clone lies one base off it.

Library method: the immunoSEQ multiplex PCR assay. For the multiplex PCR, a mixture combining 60 forward primers for TCR Vbeta segments and 13 reverse primers for TCR Jbeta segments was used. A multiplex PCR assay on genomic DNA amplified the CDR3 region of rearranged TCR beta genes. The amplified TCR beta libraries were sequenced on the Illumina HiSeq System as 87-base-pair reads. For the original study's pipeline: A later analysis tallied approximately 87 million unique TCR beta chains across the 666 repertoires, and some 12 million of those chains were shared by two or more donors. Raw reads were error-corrected and collapsed into unique sequences with a nearest-neighbor algorithm that merged closely related sequences to remove PCR and sequencing errors. V, D and J gene segments were assigned by aligning CDR3 sequences to IMGT reference sequences. For a sequence to be retained, a match of at least six nucleotides was required to both a V gene segment and a J gene segment. A rearrangement was called productive if the CDR3 had no stop codons and remained in frame with V and J, and every other rearrangement was called non-productive. CDR3 was defined according to IMGT convention as the region running from the second conserved V-encoded cysteine to the conserved J-encoded phenylalanine. The earlier analysis of fewer than 750 of the donors excluded sequences that lacked an unambiguous match to a single V gene segment. An earlier analysis of approximately 590 of the donors called V segments functional above 56.7% productive rearrangements and segregating when the between-donor standard deviation exceeded 5%. A statistical classification framework was built to diagnose cytomegalovirus status from the catalog of TCR beta chain sequences. V and J gene assignment, in a later analysis, came from comparing TCR nucleotide sequences with IMGT/GENE-DB human TR gene sequences. The TCRdist pipeline was used in a later analysis to assign CDR3 sequences and most-parsimonious VDJ recombination scenarios. In a later analysis, each TCR beta chain was defined by its CDR3 amino acid sequence together with its V-gene family, and reads lacking a unique V-gene family were excluded. In a later analysis, 500 to 650 highly shared, low-generation-probability nucleotide sequences were removed to address suspected cross-contamination and a sequencing artifact. A later analysis calculated a clonal expansion index for each public chain from normalized within-repertoire ranks of inferred template counts. Generation probabilities in a later analysis came from a VDJ recombination model fitted to out-of-frame rearrangements, and those results were checked against IGoR. In a later analysis, TCR-TCR, TCR-HLA and TCR-CMV co-occurrence was scored with hypergeometric tests, and a repertoire-size bias correction was applied to TCR pairs. False discovery rates were estimated in a later analysis by permuting HLA or CMV assignments 20 times. In a later analysis, co-occurring TCRs were grouped with DBSCAN, and TCRdist sequence similarity was added when clustering was performed within HLA-allele-positive subsets. Repertoires with fewer than 30,000 or more than 120,000 public chains, plus five repertoires with anomalous nucleotide sharing, were excluded from co-occurrence clustering. The immuneACCESS repertoire file appears here via TCRdb, limited to in-frame rearrangements. These files lack a portion of the clones; in checked studies, under half of the deficit traces to unresolved V genes, and the cause of the others is not known. V and J calls and clone size are those listed in that table; D and trimming were worked out from the DNA. This sample has 200,000 or so clones in its table, and roughly 84% of those were observed once. The ten most abundant clones make up around 0.24% of the sample.

The CDR3 sequence holds 12 residues, the cysteine and phenylalanine included. Only CDR3 DNA remains: 36 bases, in frame from the first base. The V and J ends are trimmed by 0 bases and 8 bases, leaving 4 bases between them. CDR1 MNHNY and CDR2 SVGAGI are derived from the germline V gene (reference sequence). In total, 500 to 700 healthy bone marrow donors made up the cohort. Cohort members were all nominally healthy when sampled, although unrecorded immune exposures were likely present. The donor tested CMV seronegative, placing the donor among the 352 seronegative members of the cohort. Each donor provided a peripheral blood sample, and peripheral blood mononuclear cells were used for TCR beta sequencing. The Qiagen DNeasy Blood Extraction Kit was used to extract genomic DNA from the blood cell samples.

The receptor was derived from a boy between 10 and 17 years old in good health and CMV-seronegative. The rearranged chain carries TRBV6-6 and TRBJ1-4, with no D gene named confidently. Material for sequencing was PBMCs. The CDR3 loop reads CASSYSREKLFF. The nucleotides read TGTGCCAGCAGTTACTCGAGAGAAAAACTGTTTTTT.